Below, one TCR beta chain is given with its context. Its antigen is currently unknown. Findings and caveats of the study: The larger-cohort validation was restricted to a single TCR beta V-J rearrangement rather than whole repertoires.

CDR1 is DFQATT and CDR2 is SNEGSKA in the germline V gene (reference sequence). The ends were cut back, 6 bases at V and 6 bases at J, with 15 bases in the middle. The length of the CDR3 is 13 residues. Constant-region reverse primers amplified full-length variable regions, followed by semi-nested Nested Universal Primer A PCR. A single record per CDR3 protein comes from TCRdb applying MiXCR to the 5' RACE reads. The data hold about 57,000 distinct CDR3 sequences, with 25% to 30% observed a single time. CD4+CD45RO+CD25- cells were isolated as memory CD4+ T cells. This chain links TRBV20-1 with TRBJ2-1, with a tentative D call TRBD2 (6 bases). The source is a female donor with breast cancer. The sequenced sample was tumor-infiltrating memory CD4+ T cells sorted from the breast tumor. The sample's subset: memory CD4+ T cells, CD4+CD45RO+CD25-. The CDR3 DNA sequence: TGCAGTGCCCCCCCTGGGGGGAGCAATGAGCAGTTCTTC. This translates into CSAPPGGSNEQFF.